The subject of this entry is one TCR beta chain. The antigen is undetermined. There are 13 residues in the CDR3. Trimming left V 10 bases short and J 3 bases short, with 16 bases between. The germline V gene encodes CDR1 MNHNS and CDR2 SASEGT. As defined, naive CD8 cells were CD45RO-negative and positively selected for CCR7, with terminally differentiated effector memory CD45RA+ cells excluded. The genomic DNA of each subset was split evenly across several immunoSEQ plates. Method: immunoSEQ multiplex PCR; TCRdb's copy keeps in-frame clones and lacks some. The sample includes about 2,200,000 clones, roughly 91% of them seen just once. This sample is part of a study of shared clonotypes between healthy human individuals. As for the study in general: Used for every donor were three CD4 naive, three CD4 memory, two CD8 naive and one CD8 memory plate.

Notes on the study in general: Collection of samples was limited to blood; tissue repertoires likely differ. Across subsets, estimated richness was generally greater for naive than for memory populations.

The receptor's source is a man aged 18 to 30 in good health. Some clones in this sample may be carry-over from other donors' samples. Sample: naive CD8+ T cells from PBMCs. The rearrangement joins TRBV6-1 to TRBJ2-7; D is possibly TRBD1 (7 bases). CDR3 sequence reads: CATRGENFYEQYF. The CDR3 DNA reads as TGTGCCACCAGGGGGGAGAACTTCTACGAGCAGTACTTC.